The 15 T cell receptor beta chains listed next were all sequenced from one sample in a study of blood T cell repertoires in COVID-19. Profiling relied on immunoSEQ multiplex PCR, and the TCRdb table lists in-frame clones only, not all of them. This table holds about 92,000 clones, approximately 85% found once. The sequencing input was peripheral blood. These receptors came from a human donor in a cohort sampled during active COVID-19.

The V gene is TRBV6-4, the J gene TRBJ2-2, with a weak D call TRBD2 (6 bases). The CDR3 consists of 13 residues. The germline V and J ends were trimmed by 6 bases and 6 bases, with 11 bases remaining between them. Per germline, CDR1 MRHNA and CDR2 SNTAGT. The CDR3 coding sequence is TGTGCCAGCAGATCTAGCGATTCCGGGGAGCTGTTTTTT. Amino acids: CASRSSDSGELFF.

The V gene is TRBV6-2 or TRBV6-3, the J gene TRBJ1-2; 7 bases fit TRBD1. This CDR3 has 16 residues. Germline V gene sequence: CDR1 MNHEY, CDR2 SVGEGT. Trimming at V came to 0 bases and at J to 4 bases, leaving 8 bases not matched to a gene. The CDR3 loop is CASSYSERDSRYGYTF. In nucleotides, the CDR3 is TGTGCCAGCAGTTACTCGGAGAGGGACAGCCGCTATGGCTACACCTTC.

V is TRBV5-6 and J is TRBJ1-4, with TRBD1 matching over 8 bases. This CDR3 contains 15 residues. V lost 2 bases and J lost 7; bases outside the gene matches: 7. Per the germline V gene, CDR1 is SGHDT and CDR2 is YYEEEE. CDR3 protein: CASSLAGGSGEKLFF. The CDR3 DNA sequence: TGTGCCAGCAGCTTAGCAGGGGGCTCTGGTGAAAAACTGTTTTTT.

J is TRBJ2-2 and V is TRBV19, with D tentatively TRBD2 (5 bases). Trimming left V 5 bases short and J 6 bases short, with 22 bases between. The CDR3 is 17 residues long. Per germline, CDR1 LNHDA and CDR2 SQIVND (reference sequence). The CDR3, as DNA: TGTGCCAGTAGTCCGGTCTTTTTAGCGAGGCCAGCCGGGGAGCTGTTTTTT. This translates into CASSPVFLARPAGELFF.

The V call is TRBV6-5, the J call TRBJ2-1; 7 bases agree with TRBD2. CDR1 and CDR2 (germline): MNHEY, SVGAGI. V shed 5 bases and J 3 bases; nucleotides not matched to a gene: 7. There are 15 residues in the CDR3. Here the CDR3 DNA reads TGTGCCAGCAGTCTAACTAGCGCAAGCTACAATGAGCAGTTCTTC. Its protein is CASSLTSASYNEQFF.

V and J are TRBV7-2 and TRBJ1-5; 8 bases fit TRBD1. Germline lookup yields CDR1 SGHTA and CDR2 FQGNSA. The CDR3 runs 14 residues. Unmatched junction bases numbered 6, after V lost 5 bases and J lost 6 bases. DNA for the CDR3: TGTGCCAGCAGCCCTGGACAGGGAACTCAGCCCCAGCATTTT. It encodes CASSPGQGTQPQHF.

Here the CDR3 reads CASSLSSSDTQYF. The CDR3 bases are TGTGCCAGCAGCTTATCGTCCTCAGATACGCAGTATTTT. The rearrangement joins TRBV11-3 to TRBJ2-3; no firm D call. The CDR3 runs 13 residues. Looked up from germline, CDR1 is SGHNT and CDR2 is YENEEA. V was clipped by 2 bases and J by 4 bases, with 7 bases between them.

The V gene is TRBV3-1 (or the pseudogene TRBV3-2), the J gene TRBJ2-7, with 8 nucleotides matching TRBD2. Germline V lookup: CDR1 LGHDT, CDR2 YNNKEL (reference sequence). J gave up 0 bases and V 0 bases, and 7 bases lay outside the gene matches. The CDR3 length is 17 residues. The CDR3 sequence: CASSQDGEAGASYEQYF. CDR3 bases: TGTGCCAGCAGCCAAGATGGAGAAGCGGGGGCCTCCTACGAGCAGTACTTC.

The genes are TRBV5-1 and TRBJ2-1; TRBD2 is a possible D gene (7 bases). CDR1 and CDR2 (germline): SGHRS, YFSETQ. The V end lost 0 bases, the J end lost 6 bases, and 16 bases lay between the germline ends. This CDR3 is 16 amino acids long. The CDR3 coding sequence is TGCGCCAGCAGCTTGGCTGCGGGGGCTGGCAGCAATGAGCAGTTCTTC. Encoded protein: CASSLAAGAGSNEQFF.

The chain combines TRBV19 with TRBJ2-3; 13 nucleotides match TRBD2. The CDR3 consists of 18 residues. V lost 3 bases, J lost 0 bases, and 6 bases stayed unmatched. The germline gives CDR1 LNHDA, CDR2 SQIVND (reference sequence). The DNA of the CDR3 is TGTGCCAGTAGTATTACTAGCGGGAGGGCCCCTAGCACAGATACGCAGTATTTT. The encoded protein is CASSITSGRAPSTDTQYF.

The rearrangement joins TRBV7-2 to TRBJ2-1; TRBD1 is a possible D gene (6 bases). This CDR3 region has 16 residues. Germline CDR1 SGHTA, CDR2 FQGNSA. V lost 2 bases, J lost 2 bases, and 13 bases lay in between. The CDR3 coding sequence is TGTGCCAGCAGCTTATTAGGGGGAGCGGCCTACAATGAGCAGTTCTTC. This translates into CASSLLGGAAYNEQFF.

This chain joins TRBV6-2 or TRBV6-3 and TRBJ2-1; a weak D match, TRBD1 (6 bases). Germline assignment: CDR1 MNHEY and CDR2 SVGEGT. The CDR3 is 12 amino acids. V shed 3 bases and J shed 9 bases, with 9 bases lying between them. CDR3 residues: CASSYQDSEQFF. DNA for the CDR3: TGTGCCAGCAGTTATCAGGACAGTGAGCAGTTCTTC.

This clone has at least ten counts. J is TRBJ1-2 and V is TRBV6-1, with 8 bases aligning to TRBD1. Trimming cost V 2 bases and J 1 base; bases outside gene matches: 3. The CDR3 consists of 15 residues. From germline, CDR1 is MNHNS and CDR2 SASEGT. The CDR3 is CASSENRGDNYGYTF. The CDR3 DNA reads TGTGCCAGCAGTGAAAACAGGGGGGATAACTATGGCTACACCTTC.

Regarding this clone: Since the CDR3 does not end with the conserved phenylalanine or tryptophan, this likely comes from a read error. Because the CDR3's place on the DNA is in doubt, the DNA is left out and the CDR3 is given as listed by TCRdb. V usage is TRBV10-3 and J usage is TRBJ2-7; TRBD2, the table's D call, was not compared with the DNA. The CDR3 spans 11 amino acids, including both terminal residues. Germline V CDR1 and CDR2: ENHRY, SYGVKD. The CDR3: CAISESFRLAL.

This chain's CDR3 is CASSAHPLVGGTEAFF. CDR3 in DNA: TGTGCCAGCAGCGCCCACCCCTTGGTCGGGGGCACTGAAGCTTTCTTT. V is TRBV9 and J is TRBJ1-1, with a weak D call TRBD1 (5 bases). In germline, CDR1 is SGDLS, CDR2 YYNGEE. This CDR3 has 16 residues. With 3 bases removed from V and 4 bases from J, the gap between germline ends came to 19 bases.